This entry concerns a single T cell receptor (beta chain). Its antigen is unknown. Using immunoSEQ multiplex PCR, the repertoire was profiled, and TCRdb retains in-frame clones only, with some absent. The data hold roughly 2 million clones, with about 95% observed a single time. This record belongs to a study of shared clonotypes between healthy human individuals. The study, taken as a whole, reports: Shared clonotypes across all four donors exceeded non-shared ones in generation probability. Among donors, the sharing of clonotypes was expected to be influenced by sequencing depth.

Only CD45RO-negative cells positively selected for CCR7 counted as naive CD8 cells, so terminally differentiated effector memory CD45RA+ cells were excluded. The receptor was derived from a man in his late teens or twenties in good health. The material sequenced was naive CD8+ T cells sorted from blood.

DNA for the CDR3: TGTGCCAGCTCACCAATGGGGTACGAGCAGTACTTC. Translated: CASSPMGYEQYF. The J gene is TRBJ2-7, the V gene TRBV18; no definite D call. Germline V gives CDR1 KGHSH, CDR2 LQKENI. This CDR3 has 12 amino acids. V was clipped by 2 bases and J by 4 bases, with 6 bases between them.